This entry features one TCR beta chain sequence. V lost 6 bases and J 6 bases, leaving 14 bases between the germline ends. The CDR3 runs to 12 residues. CDR1 is DFQATT and CDR2 is SNEGSKA in the germline V gene (reference sequence). CD8+ and CD4+ T cells from blood underwent TCR beta sequencing. The data were obtained in a study of CD8 T cells in Susac syndrome. Reverse transcription used about 0.45 to 1 ug RNA and random hexamers. MiXCR, applied by TCRdb to the immunoSEQ multiplex PCR reads, yields one record per CDR3 protein. Of about 190,000 distinct CDR3 sequences listed, more than 90% are singletons.

Sequences were obtained from CD4+ T cells from PBMCs. This receptor was taken from a human donor with Susac syndrome. This chain connects TRBV20-1 to TRBJ1-2, with no clear D. Written as DNA, the CDR3 is TGCAGTGCCAGGATTACCGGGGATGGCTACACCTTC. Protein sequence: CSARITGDGYTF.